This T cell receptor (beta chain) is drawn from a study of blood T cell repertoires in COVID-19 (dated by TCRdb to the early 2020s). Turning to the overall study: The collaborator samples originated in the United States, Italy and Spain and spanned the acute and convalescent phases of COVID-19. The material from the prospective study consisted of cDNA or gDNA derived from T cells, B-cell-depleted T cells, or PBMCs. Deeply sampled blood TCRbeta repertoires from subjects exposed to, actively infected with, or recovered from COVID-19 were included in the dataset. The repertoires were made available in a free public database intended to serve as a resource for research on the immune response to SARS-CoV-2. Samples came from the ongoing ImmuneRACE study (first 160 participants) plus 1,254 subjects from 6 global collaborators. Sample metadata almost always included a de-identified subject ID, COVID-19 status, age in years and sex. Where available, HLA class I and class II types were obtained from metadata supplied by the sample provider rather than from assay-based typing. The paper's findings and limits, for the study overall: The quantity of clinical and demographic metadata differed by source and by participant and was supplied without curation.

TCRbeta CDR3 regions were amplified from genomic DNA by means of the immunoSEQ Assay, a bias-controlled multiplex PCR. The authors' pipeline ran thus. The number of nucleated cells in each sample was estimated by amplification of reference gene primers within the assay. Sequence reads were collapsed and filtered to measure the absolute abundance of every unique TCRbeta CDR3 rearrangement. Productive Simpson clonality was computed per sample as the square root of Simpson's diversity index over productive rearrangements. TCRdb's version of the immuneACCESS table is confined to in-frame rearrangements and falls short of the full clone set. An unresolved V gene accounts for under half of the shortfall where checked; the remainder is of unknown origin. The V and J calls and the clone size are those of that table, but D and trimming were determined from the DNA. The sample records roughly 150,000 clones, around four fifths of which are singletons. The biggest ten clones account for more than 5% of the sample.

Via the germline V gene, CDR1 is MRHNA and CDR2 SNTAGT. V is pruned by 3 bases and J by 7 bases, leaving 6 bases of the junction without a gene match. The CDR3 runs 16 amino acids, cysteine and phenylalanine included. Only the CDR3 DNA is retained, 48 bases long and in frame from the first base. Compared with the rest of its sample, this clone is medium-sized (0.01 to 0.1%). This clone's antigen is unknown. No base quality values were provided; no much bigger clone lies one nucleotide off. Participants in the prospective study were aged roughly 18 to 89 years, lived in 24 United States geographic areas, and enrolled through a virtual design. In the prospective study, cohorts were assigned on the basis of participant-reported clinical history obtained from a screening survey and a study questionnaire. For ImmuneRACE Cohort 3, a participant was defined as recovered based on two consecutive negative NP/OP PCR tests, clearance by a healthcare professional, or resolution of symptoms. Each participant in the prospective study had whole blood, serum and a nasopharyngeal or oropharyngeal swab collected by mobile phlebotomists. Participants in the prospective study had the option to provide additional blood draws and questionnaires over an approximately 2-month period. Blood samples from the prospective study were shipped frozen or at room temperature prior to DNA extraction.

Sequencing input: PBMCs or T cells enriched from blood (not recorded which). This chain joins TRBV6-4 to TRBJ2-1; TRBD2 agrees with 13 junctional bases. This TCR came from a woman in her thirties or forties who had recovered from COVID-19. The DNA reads TGTGCCAGCAGTGAAACTAGCGGGAGGGCATCGAATGAGCAGTTCTTC. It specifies CASSETSGRASNEQFF.